The entry below describes one TCR beta chain. The data belong to a study of shared clonotypes between healthy human individuals. After removal of 2 bases from V and 6 bases from J, the junction contained 6 bases not matched to a gene. The CDR3 covers 15 residues. Germline CDR1 and CDR2: MNHEY and SMNVEV (reference sequence). The authors ran the assay at deep level. Sequenced by immunoSEQ multiplex PCR; TCRdb stores in-frame clones only, minus some. The sample yields more than 2 million clones, approximately 95% seen once. CD4+ cell separation produced CD45RA+ naive and CD45RA-negative memory subsets. This chain links TRBV27 with TRBJ2-2, with 7 bases that match TRBD2. The sample was naive CD4+ T cells sorted from blood. Subset here: CD45RA+ positively selected. This receptor was obtained from a young man in good health. The CDR3 region has the DNA TGTGCCAGCAGTTTAGGGGGAGGGATATCCGGGGAGCTGTTTTTT. Amino acids: CASSLGGGISGELFF.